One and the same sample provided the 18 T cell receptor beta chains below, sequenced in a study of human T cells and chemical hapten exposure. Time point defined: pre-sensitization, week 0. Stated treatment: therapeutic diphenylcyclopropenone sensitization with weekly scalp DPC. TCRdb ran MiXCR on the RACE reads and lists one entry per CDR3 protein. The sample yields fewer than 350,000 distinct CDR3 sequences, 7.7% seen once. Sample: whole blood, taken in connection with sensitization to the hapten diphenylcyclopropenone (DPC). These receptors originate from a man in his late teens or twenties with alopecia areata. Some clones in this sample may be carry-over from other donors' samples.

This clonotype has more than one count but fewer than ten. The rearrangement links TRBV3-1 to TRBJ2-4; D call uncertain. V lost 0 bases and J lost 7, with 13 bases in between. The CDR3 is 15 amino acids. The V gene's germline CDR1 is LGHDT and CDR2 YNNKEL (reference sequence). Here the CDR3 DNA reads TGTGCCAGCAGCCAAGATGGTGAAGGGTTTAACATTCAGTACTTC. Its protein product is CASSQDGEGFNIQYF.

This clonotype appeared many times. V gene TRBV6-2 or TRBV6-3 combines with J gene TRBJ1-5; D gene uncertain. Between the trimmed V and J ends, which lost 5 bases and 1 base, there was a span of 15 bases. The germline CDR1 and CDR2 sequences are MNHEY and SVGEGT. The CDR3 totals 16 residues. CDR3 region: CASSDPPMDSNQPQHF. In DNA, the CDR3 is TGTGCCAGCAGTGACCCTCCAATGGACAGCAATCAGCCCCAGCATTTT.

The rearrangement uses TRBV6-4 and TRBJ1-6; D may be TRBD1 (5 bases). Germline V CDR1 and CDR2: MRHNA, SNTAGT. This CDR3 is 15 amino acids long. The V end lost 4 bases, the J end lost 7 bases, and 14 bases lay between the germline ends. The CDR3 DNA is TGTGCCAGCAGTGTCTCCGGGACTGGAAATTCACCCCTCCACTTT. Residues: CASSVSGTGNSPLHF.

This chain links TRBV7-9 with TRBJ1-2; D possibly corresponds to TRBD1 (6 bases). This CDR3 comprises 16 residues. Trimming stripped 1 base from V and 2 bases from J, with 14 bases between. Germline CDR1 is SEHNR and CDR2 is FQNEAQ (reference sequence). The CDR3 DNA follows: TGTGCCAGCAGCTTAGGGATTGCAGGGGCGAACTATGGCTACACCTTC. It codes for CASSLGIAGANYGYTF. The full variable domain, its missing parts supplied by reference TRBV7-9 and TRBJ1-2, is DTGVSQNPRHKITKRGQNVTFRCDPISEHNRLYWYRQTLGQGPEFLTYFQNEAQLEKSRLLSDRFSAERPKGSFSTLEIQRTEQGDSAMYLCASSLGIAGANYGYTFGSGTRLTVV.

The chain carries TRBV21-1 and TRBJ1-5; the table's D call, TRBD1, has no DNA check behind it. TRBV21-1 counts as a pseudogene. The CDR3 totals 14 residues. The CDR3 protein is CASSKGIPPQPQHF. The CDR3, as DNA: TGTGCCAGCAGCAAAGGAATCCCCCCCCAGCCCCAGCATTTT.

At least ten counts were recorded for this clonotype. The V gene is TRBV5-6, the J gene TRBJ1-6; D uncertain. Trimming pared 2 bases from V and 8 bases from J, leaving 11 bases between. Per the germline V gene, CDR1 is SGHDT and CDR2 is YYEEEE. This CDR3 is 14 amino acids long. The CDR3 loop reads CASSFRVFDSPLHF. The CDR3 DNA reads as TGTGCCAGCAGCTTTCGGGTTTTCGATTCACCCCTCCACTTT. Variable domain in full (rest from reference TRBV5-6 and TRBJ1-6): DAGVTQSPTHLIKTRGQQVTLRCSPKSGHDTVSWYQQALGQGPQFIFQYYEEEERQRGNFPDRFSGHQFPNYSSELNVNALLLGDSALYLCASSFRVFDSPLHFGNGTRLTVT.

This chain joins TRBV10-3 and TRBJ1-2, with 7 positions matching TRBD1. Germline-derived CDR1 and CDR2 are ENHRY and SYGVKD. V lost 0 bases to trimming and J lost 8 bases; unmatched junction nucleotides: 6. This CDR3 contains 14 residues. DNA for the CDR3: TGTGCCATCAGTGAGTCGATACAGGGGAAAGGCTACACCTTC. Encoded protein: CAISESIQGKGYTF.

V and J are TRBV4-1 and TRBJ1-3, with 8 positions matching TRBD1. Unmatched junction bases numbered 11, after V lost 4 bases and J lost 3 bases. Germline V gene lookup returns CDR1 MGHRA and CDR2 YSYEKL. The CDR3 is made up of 17 amino acids. CDR3 bases: TGCGCCAGCAGCCGGGCAGGACAGGGAAATAGTGGAAACACCATATATTTT. It yields the protein CASSRAGQGNSGNTIYF.

This clonotype showed up just a few times. This chain joins TRBV7-9 and TRBJ1-1, with a possible D match to TRBD1 (5 bases). Trimming removed 5 bases at V and 6 bases at J, with 25 bases between. The CDR3 has 17 residues. Germline CDR1 reads SEHNR; CDR2 reads FQNEAQ (reference sequence). CDR3 loop: CASSNGATGPLFAEAFF. CDR3 DNA sequence: TGTGCCAGCAGCAATGGGGCCACGGGGCCCCTGTTCGCTGAAGCTTTCTTT. The variable domain in full, with the rest retrieved from reference TRBV7-9 and TRBJ1-1, is DTGVSQNPRHKITKRGQNVTFRCDPISEHNRLYWYRQTLGQGPEFLTYFQNEAQLEKSRLLSDRFSAERPKGSFSTLEIQRTEQGDSAMYLCASSNGATGPLFAEAFFGQGTRLTVV.

A few counts support this clonotype. This chain uses TRBV20-1 with TRBJ1-1; 11 positions match TRBD1. The CDR3 sequence is 18 residues long. J gave up 4 bases and V 5 bases, and 18 bases lay outside the gene matches. Per germline, CDR1 DFQATT and CDR2 SNEGSKA (reference sequence). This CDR3 reads CSAPLHGGQGAIGTEAFF. The CDR3 DNA sequence: TGCAGTGCTCCTCTCCATGGCGGACAGGGGGCGATTGGCACTGAAGCTTTCTTT.

The chain links TRBV28 to TRBJ2-1; no firm D call. Per germline, CDR1 MDHEN and CDR2 SYDVKM. V lost 8 bases and J 0 bases, leaving 14 bases between the germline ends. The length of the CDR3 is 15 residues. The CDR3 nucleotides read TGTGCCAGCCACTCTTTGGTCAGCTCCTACAATGAGCAGTTCTTC. Protein product: CASHSLVSSYNEQFF.

The CDR3 nucleotides are TGCAGCGTCCCCTACCGGGGGGGCCGGGATGAGCAGTTCTTC. Protein product: CSVPYRGGRDEQFF. The rearrangement joins TRBV29-1 to TRBJ2-1, with 8 nucleotides matching TRBD2. CDR1 is SQVTM and CDR2 is ANQGSEA in the germline V gene. J was trimmed by 8 bases and V by 6 bases; bases with no gene match: 12. This CDR3 is 14 amino acids long.

This clonotype was seen only a few times. The rearrangement uses TRBV7-2 and TRBJ2-1, with 8 bases aligning to TRBD1. This CDR3 contains 16 residues. With V trimmed by 5 bases and J by 8 bases, 14 bases remained unmatched. Germline CDR1 is SGHTA and CDR2 is FQGNSA. The CDR3 sequence: CASSEWAGQGFDEQFF. The CDR3 coding sequence is TGTGCCAGCAGCGAATGGGCTGGACAGGGATTCGATGAGCAGTTCTTC.

The rearrangement joins TRBV7-9 to TRBJ2-2; TRBD2 might be the D (6 bases). The V end was cut by 5 bases, the J end by 6 bases, with 19 bases between. The CDR3 consists of 16 residues. CDR1 and CDR2 (germline): SEHNR, FQNEAQ (reference sequence). CDR3 sequence: CASSPLWRASAGELFF. As DNA, the CDR3 is TGTGCCAGCAGCCCCCTTTGGAGGGCGAGCGCCGGGGAGCTGTTTTTT.

The J gene is TRBJ2-2, the V gene TRBV18; TRBD1 or TRBD2 may be the D gene (5 bases each). CDR3 size: 17 residues. In germline, CDR1 is KGHSH, CDR2 LQKENI. Trimming removed 0 bases from V and 6 bases from J, with 17 bases in between. CDR3 coding DNA: TGTGCCAGCTCACCACCGGGTCTAGGCAGGGACGCCGGGGAGCTGTTTTTT. This translates into CASSPPGLGRDAGELFF. Using reference TRBV18 and TRBJ2-2 for the parts outside the CDR3, the full variable domain is NAGVMQNPRHLVRRRGQEARLRCSPMKGHSHVYWYRQLPEEGLKFMVYLQKENIIDESGMPKERFSAEFPKEGPSILRIQQVVRGDSAAYFCASSPPGLGRDAGELFFGEGSRLTVL.

At least ten counts were recorded for this clonotype. V is TRBV28 and J is TRBJ2-7; the D is unclear. CDR3 size: 12 residues. CDR1 MDHEN and CDR2 SYDVKM come from the germline V gene. Trimming removed 3 bases at V and 2 bases at J, with 5 bases between. The CDR3 region is CASSFGAYEQYF. The CDR3 DNA sequence: TGTGCCAGCAGTTTCGGAGCCTACGAGCAGTACTTC. Complete variable domain (other parts from reference TRBV28 and TRBJ2-7): DVKVTQSSRYLVKRTGEKVFLECVQDMDHENMFWYRQDPGLGLRLIYFSYDVKMKEKGDIPEGYSVSREKKERFSLILESASTNQTSMYLCASSFGAYEQYFGPGTRLTVT.

The chain carries TRBV7-9 and TRBJ2-5; 9 positions match TRBD1. V lost 4 bases to trimming and J lost 3 bases; unmatched junction nucleotides: 9. The CDR3 sequence is 16 residues long. Germline CDR1 and CDR2: SEHNR and FQNEAQ (reference sequence). The CDR3 DNA is TGTGCCAGCAGCTCCACCTTCCGGGACAGGGAAGAGACCCAGTACTTC. It codes for CASSSTFRDREETQYF.

The rearrangement joins TRBV6-2 or TRBV6-3 to TRBJ2-7; tentatively, D is TRBD2 (6 bases). V lost 10 bases and J 2 bases, leaving 18 bases between the germline ends. There are 14 residues in the CDR3. Germline V gives CDR1 MNHEY, CDR2 SVGEGT. The CDR3 DNA follows: TGTGCCACCCGAGGCGGCGGGGAACCCTACGAGCAGTACGTC. It specifies CATRGGGEPYEQYV.